Reported below is one T cell receptor beta chain. Its antigen remains unknown. This sample was taken from a study of identifying expanded T cells in peripheral blood. Study-wide findings and caveats: Approximately 1.1 clones differed between technical replicates, versus approximately 17 and 20 over time.

Germline CDR1 reads SGDLS; CDR2 reads YYNGEE. V was clipped by 6 bases and J by 3 bases, with 9 bases between them. There are 12 residues in the CDR3. Profiled with immunoSEQ multiplex PCR; TCRdb holds only in-frame clones, not every one. The table shows approximately 110,000 clones, with less than 90% occurring only once. The sequencing input was blood. This sequence was found in a person aged 18 to 70 in good health. The chain couples TRBV9 to TRBJ1-1, with D hard to call. The chain's CDR3 is CASTGGDTEAFF. CDR3 DNA: TGTGCCAGCACGGGCGGGGACACTGAAGCTTTCTTT.